This is a list of T cell receptor beta chains from one sample in a study of blood T cell repertoires in COVID-19. Method: immunoSEQ multiplex PCR; TCRdb's copy keeps in-frame clones and lacks some. This table has about 330,000 clones, roughly 85% appearing once. The sample was peripheral blood. The source is a human donor in a cohort sampled during active COVID-19. Each CDR3 is given with its conserved first and last residue. The order of the fields is J gene, V gene, D gene, clone size, CDR3 protein, CDR3 DNA. The D gene is left open where the match is weak. For some rows the clone size is stated as once, few or many, or as a class when expanded; others skip it.

TRBJ1-2,TRBV5-4,TRBD1,once,CASSLGQGVRYGYTF,TGTGCCAGCAGCTTGGGGCAGGGGGTGAGGTATGGCTACACCTTC
TRBJ1-4,TRBV19,.,.,CASRLGAFQEKLFF,TGTGCCAGTAGACTGGGGGCGTTTCAAGAAAAACTGTTTTTT
TRBJ1-1,TRBV6-5,.,once,CASSYSTEARTEAFF,TGTGCCAGCAGTTACTCGACGGAGGCGCGGACTGAAGCTTTCTTT
TRBJ1-2,TRBV7-3,.,.,CASSLTSGYGYTF,TGTGCCAGCAGCTTAACGTCAGGGTACGGCTACACCTTC
TRBJ2-7,TRBV7-2,.,.,CASRRYRDYEQYF,TGTGCCAGCAGACGCTACAGGGACTACGAGCAGTACTTC
TRBJ2-3,TRBV6-6,TRBD2,.,CASRSGGSDTQYF,TGTGCCAGCAGGAGCGGGGGGTCGGATACGCAGTATTTT
TRBJ1-2,TRBV14,.,.,CASSQGGGGYTF,TGTGCCAGCAGCCAAGGCGGGGGAGGCTACACCTTC
TRBJ2-5,TRBV27,TRBD1,.,CASSSGTATTQYF,TGTGCCAGCAGTTCCGGGACAGCGACGACCCAGTACTTC
TRBJ2-5,TRBV2,.,once,CASSGAGTGAQYF,TGTGCCAGCAGTGGTGCGGGCACTGGTGCCCAGTACTTC
TRBJ1-2,TRBV7-8,TRBD1,.,CASSPGQEIYGYTF,TGTGCCAGCAGCCCGGGACAGGAGATCTATGGCTACACCTTC
TRBJ2-2,TRBV9,.,once,CASRRSGDSNTGELFF,TGTGCCAGCAGGAGGTCCGGGGACTCCAACACCGGGGAGCTGTTTTTT
TRBJ2-2,TRBV18,TRBD2,few,CASSPPKGLNTGELFF,TGTGCCAGCTCACCACCGAAGGGACTAAACACCGGGGAGCTGTTTTTT
TRBJ2-2,TRBV29-1,.,.,CSVGHRGGTGELFF,TGCAGCGTTGGTCATCGCGGTGGGACCGGGGAGCTGTTTTTT
TRBJ2-7,TRBV5-5,.,.,CASSPTRETYEQYF,TGTGCCAGCAGCCCTACAAGGGAGACCTACGAGCAGTACTTC
TRBJ2-2,TRBV7-6,TRBD2,once,CASSSRLAGGPHGELFF,TGTGCCAGCAGCTCTAGACTAGCGGGGGGGCCTCACGGGGAGCTGTTTTTT
TRBJ2-7,TRBV3-1/TRBV3-2,.,.,CASSQRSGIALEQYF,TGTGCCAGCAGCCAACGATCGGGGATAGCCCTCGAGCAGTACTTC
TRBJ1-1,TRBV5-1,.,.,CASARGMNTEAFF,TGCGCCAGCGCCAGGGGAATGAACACTGAAGCTTTCTTT
TRBJ2-7,TRBV7-2,.,once,CASRPGMGNEQYF,TGTGCCAGCAGGCCAGGGATGGGAAACGAGCAGTACTTC
TRBJ2-3,TRBV4-1,TRBD2,.,CASSQVGSSGRMGTDTQYF,TGCGCCAGCAGCCAAGTGGGTTCTAGCGGACGGATGGGCACAGATACGCAGTATTTT
TRBJ2-7,TRBV5-1,TRBD1,.,CASGRGLGSYEQYF,TGCGCCAGCGGAAGGGGGCTAGGGTCCTACGAGCAGTACTTC
TRBJ2-1,TRBV5-1,.,.,CASSPKTDYNEQFF,TGCGCCAGCAGCCCCAAGACAGACTACAATGAGCAGTTCTTC
TRBJ1-2,TRBV7-8,.,once,CASTKTGKFSRGGYTF,TGTGCCAGCACCAAGACAGGTAAGTTCTCTCGCGGTGGCTACACCTTC
TRBJ2-7,TRBV28,.,.,CASSATVTYEQYF,TGTGCCAGCAGTGCGACAGTGACCTACGAGCAGTACTTC
TRBJ2-1,TRBV4-1,TRBD1,.,CASSQVPGQGLDEQFF,TGCGCCAGCAGCCAAGTGCCGGGACAGGGGCTCGATGAGCAGTTCTTC
TRBJ2-3,TRBV3-1/TRBV3-2,.,.,CASSQAIGGDATDTQYF,TGTGCCAGCAGCCAAGCTATTGGCGGGGATGCCACAGATACGCAGTATTTT
TRBJ2-1,TRBV5-8,.,few,CASSLYLTGSYNEQFF,TGTGCCAGCAGCCTGTATTTGACTGGGTCCTACAATGAGCAGTTCTTC
TRBJ1-2,TRBV18,.,.,CASSPEGANYGYTF,TGTGCCAGCTCACCTGAGGGAGCTAACTATGGCTACACCTTC
TRBJ1-5,TRBV6-5,.,.,CASSYSTSNQPQHF,TGTGCCAGCAGTTACTCGACATCTAATCAGCCCCAGCATTTT
TRBJ2-7,TRBV9,TRBD2,few,CASSVGLAGGPYEQYF,TGTGCCAGCAGCGTAGGACTAGCGGGGGGGCCTTACGAGCAGTACTTC
TRBJ1-1,TRBV11-3,TRBD1,once,CASSTGQGGNTEAFF,TGTGCCAGCAGCACTGGACAGGGAGGAAACACTGAAGCTTTCTTT
TRBJ1-5,TRBV6-5,.,once,CASSPTGGSNQPQHF,TGTGCCAGCAGTCCTACCGGGGGGAGCAATCAGCCCCAGCATTTT
TRBJ2-5,TRBV3-1/TRBV3-2,TRBD2,.,CASSLGAGGRQETQYF,TGTGCCAGCAGCCTAGGGGCGGGGGGGCGCCAAGAGACCCAGTACTTC
TRBJ2-3,TRBV6-2/TRBV6-3,.,few,CASSSGGDSTDTQYF,TGTGCCAGCAGTTCCGGAGGGGATTCCACAGATACGCAGTATTTT
TRBJ2-5,TRBV6-2/TRBV6-3,TRBD2,.,CASSYFGLAGQAGETQYF,TGTGCCAGCAGTTATTTCGGACTAGCGGGCCAGGCCGGAGAGACCCAGTACTTC
TRBJ1-1,TRBV4-1,.,.,CASSQDPNSRWAFF,TGCGCCAGCAGCCAAGATCCTAACAGCCGGTGGGCTTTCTTT
TRBJ2-1,TRBV5-5,TRBD1,.,CASRPQGAEQFF,TGTGCCAGCAGACCTCAGGGGGCAGAGCAGTTCTTC
TRBJ1-5,TRBV6-5,.,.,CASSSGNNQPQHF,TGTGCCAGCAGCTCAGGTAACAATCAGCCCCAGCATTTT
TRBJ2-2,TRBV4-1,TRBD1,.,CASSQAGTGGTGELFF,TGCGCCAGCAGCCAAGCTGGGACAGGGGGCACCGGGGAGCTGTTTTTT
TRBJ1-3,TRBV14,.,.,CASSQVGGFGGNTIYF,TGTGCCAGCAGCCAAGTTGGAGGGTTTGGAGGAAACACCATATATTTT
TRBJ2-1,TRBV5-1,TRBD2,.,CASSGQGGGADEQFF,TGCGCCAGCAGCGGGCAAGGCGGGGGGGCCGATGAGCAGTTCTTC
TRBJ2-6,TRBV11-2,TRBD1,once,CASSLETSRGPGANVLTF,TGTGCCAGCAGCTTAGAAACGAGCAGGGGGCCTGGGGCCAACGTCCTGACTTTC
TRBJ1-1,TRBV18,TRBD1,.,CASHEDRGDTEAFF,TGTGCCAGCCACGAGGACAGGGGGGACACTGAAGCTTTCTTT
TRBJ2-3,TRBV5-1,.,.,CASSLGASTSTDTQYF,TGCGCCAGCAGCTTAGGGGCATCCACTAGCACAGATACGCAGTATTTT
TRBJ1-4,TRBV3-1/TRBV3-2,TRBD1,.,CASSHRTGGFVTNEKLFF,TGTGCCAGCAGCCACCGGACAGGGGGCTTCGTAACTAATGAAAAACTGTTTTTT
TRBJ1-2,TRBV9,.,.,CASSVAGARDGYTF,TGTGCCAGCAGCGTAGCAGGGGCGCGGGATGGCTACACCTTC
TRBJ2-7,TRBV14,.,.,CASSPDRNHEQYF,TGTGCCAGCAGCCCCGACAGGAACCACGAGCAGTACTTC
TRBJ1-1,TRBV29-1,TRBD1,few,CSVQEGARVAFF,TGCAGCGTTCAGGAGGGGGCGAGGGTAGCTTTCTTT
TRBJ2-3,TRBV7-8,TRBD2,.,CASFPGTSGTDTQYF,TGTGCCAGCTTCCCCGGGACTAGCGGCACAGATACGCAGTATTTT
TRBJ2-5,TRBV25-1,.,.,CASSGPGETQYF,TGTGCCAGCAGTGGGCCCGGGGAGACCCAGTACTTC
TRBJ2-7,TRBV7-3,TRBD1,.,CASSLWGTGAYEQYF,TGTGCCAGCAGCTTATGGGGGACAGGGGCGTACGAGCAGTACTTC
TRBJ2-2,TRBV4-2,.,.,CASSQAGGHTGELFF,TGTGCCAGCAGCCAAGCGGGGGGCCACACCGGGGAGCTGTTTTTT
TRBJ1-2,TRBV5-6,.,.,CASSLAGYGYTF,TGTGCCAGCAGCTTGGCGGGGTATGGCTACACCTTC
TRBJ1-2,TRBV11-2,.,.,CASRSLRLGYTF,TGTGCCAGCAGGTCACTTCGTTTGGGCTACACCTTC
TRBJ2-3,TRBV27,.,.,CASSPHGGYTDTQYF,TGTGCCAGCAGTCCCCATGGGGGGTACACAGATACGCAGTATTTT
TRBJ2-1,TRBV11-2,.,few,CASSSSPLLNEQFF,TGTGCCAGCAGCTCTTCCCCCCTTCTCAATGAGCAGTTCTTC
TRBJ1-6,TRBV7-9,.,.,CASSPEFGHSPLHF,TGTGCCAGCAGCCCGGAGTTCGGACATTCCCCCCTCCACTTT